Shown below are 30 T cell receptor beta chains from a single sample sequenced in a study of blood T cells in healthy people across ages. Then a second PCR, running roughly 6 to 12 cycles, was carried out with a sample-barcoded 5' primer and a J-beta primer mix. TCRdb redid the calling of the 5' RACE reads with MiXCR, one entry per CDR3 protein. This sample yields approximately 1,000,000 distinct CDR3 sequences, of which about two fifths are seen a single time; approximately 14% belongs to the top ten. The material sequenced was blood. The receptor source for this set is a man between 18 and 29 years old in good health.

The chain is built from TRBV12-3 or TRBV12-4 and TRBJ1-5, with 7 bases aligning to TRBD1. V shed 5 bases and J 2 bases; nucleotides not matched to a gene: 21. The CDR3 has 20 amino acids. The CDR3 protein is CASSPREHRGRGYGNQPQHF. The CDR3 nucleotides are TGTGCCAGCAGTCCCAGGGAACACAGGGGTAGAGGTTATGGCAATCAGCCCCAGCATTTT.

This sequence joins TRBV28 and TRBJ2-4; 7 nucleotides align to TRBD1. The CDR3 totals 13 residues. Per the germline V gene, CDR1 is MDHEN and CDR2 is SYDVKM. The ends lost 8 bases at V and 13 bases at J; junction bases unmatched: 14. The DNA for the CDR3 is TGTGCCAGCGCGCGGACAGGTCCCCCAGAGCAGTACTTC. Protein: CASARTGPPEQYF.

The chain uses TRBV10-3 and TRBJ1-2; no clear D. V shed 10 bases and J shed 5 bases, with 17 bases lying between them. The CDR3 loop spans 13 amino acids. Germline V gene data show CDR1 as ENHRY and CDR2 as SYGVKD. In nucleotides, the CDR3 is TGTGCCACCGATCCAGGCTCGGGGTATGGCTACACCTTC. As protein: CATDPGSGYGYTF.

This clonotype was seen a few times. The chain has TRBV7-2 and TRBJ1-4; D ambiguous. Germline assignment: CDR1 SGHTA and CDR2 FQGNSA. Trimming removed 1 base from V and 7 bases from J, with 7 bases in between. CDR3 length: 13 amino acids. CDR3 protein: CASSLVPSEKLFF. In DNA, the CDR3 is TGTGCCAGCAGCTTAGTACCTTCTGAAAAACTGTTTTTT.

This clonotype has more than one count but fewer than ten. The J gene is TRBJ2-7, the V gene TRBV27; 8 positions match TRBD1. Germline trimming cut 5 bases from V and 2 bases from J; bases unmatched to any gene: 8. The CDR3 loop spans 15 amino acids. In germline, CDR1 is MNHEY, CDR2 SMNVEV (reference sequence). CDR3 sequence: CASSTPDRATYEQYF. CDR3 in DNA: TGTGCCAGCAGTACCCCGGACAGGGCCACCTACGAGCAGTACTTC.

The chain couples TRBV5-1 to TRBJ2-1, with TRBD2 identical over 9 bases. The V and J ends lost 7 bases and 6 bases, in that order; junction bases with no gene match: 11. Germline assignment: CDR1 SGHRS and CDR2 YFSETQ. The CDR3 covers 15 residues. CDR3 nucleotide sequence: TGCGCCAGCGCCGTAGCGGGGGTGAGCCCCAATGAGCAGTTCTTC. It is translated as CASAVAGVSPNEQFF.

This clonotype has just a few counts. This chain joins TRBV12-5 and TRBJ1-1; D call uncertain. The germline CDR1 and CDR2 sequences are LGHNT and FRNRAP. Trimming took 6 bases from V and 0 from J, leaving 8 bases between them. CDR3 length: 13 amino acids. The DNA for the CDR3 is TGTGCTAGTGGAGACGGGGTGAACACTGAAGCTTTCTTT. Translating gives CASGDGVNTEAFF.

The chain carries TRBV25-1 and TRBJ1-3; TRBD1 agrees at 8 bases. The CDR3 runs to 13 residues. V gave up 6 bases and J gave up 8 bases; unmatched junction bases: 6. Germline assignment: CDR1 MGHDK and CDR2 SYGVNS. CDR3 amino acids: CASSPGQGYTIYF. CDR3 coding DNA: TGTGCCAGCAGCCCCGGACAGGGTTACACCATATATTTT. The full variable domain, completed using reference TRBV25-1 and TRBJ1-3, is EADIYQTPRYLVIGTGKKITLECSQTMGHDKMYWYQQDPGMELHLIHYSYGVNSTEKGDLSSESTVSRIRTEHFPLTLESARPSHTSQYLCASSPGQGYTIYFGEGSWLTVV.

This clonotype was seen ten or more times. The chain combines TRBV12-3 or TRBV12-4 with TRBJ1-4; TRBD1 matches 10 bases. The ends lost 6 bases at V and 5 bases at J; junction bases unmatched: 6. The CDR3 length is 15 residues. The CDR3 DNA follows: TGTGCCAGCAGCCCCGGACAGGGGGGAAATGAAAAACTGTTTTTT. Encoded protein: CASSPGQGGNEKLFF.

The table lists this clonotype with a count of one. This chain joins TRBV28 and TRBJ1-2; 8 nucleotides line up with TRBD1. Germline loops: CDR1 MDHEN, CDR2 SYDVKM. The V segment lost 6 bases and the J segment 3 bases; nucleotides outside the gene matches: 15. The CDR3 length is 17 residues. CDR3 coding DNA: TGTGCCAGCAGCTTACAAGCCGGACAGGGACCTGACTATGGCTACACCTTC. It specifies CASSLQAGQGPDYGYTF.

The rearrangement joins TRBV9 to TRBJ2-1, with 10 positions matching TRBD1. The CDR3 is 18 amino acids. Germline CDR1 and CDR2: SGDLS and YYNGEE. The trim removed 4 bases at V and 2 bases at J, leaving 12 bases unmatched. CDR3: CASSRPLRQGATYNEQFF. CDR3 DNA: TGTGCCAGCAGCCGACCACTCCGACAGGGGGCTACCTACAATGAGCAGTTCTTC.

The chain combines TRBV21-1 with TRBJ2-3. TRBV21-1 is a listed pseudogene. The CDR3 contains 17 residues. As DNA, the CDR3 is TGTGCCAGCAGCAGCACGGACGAACACCCTGGCACAGATACGCAGTATTTT. Protein product: CASSSTDEHPGTDTQYF.

This chain joins TRBV7-2 and TRBJ1-4; unclear D gene. The germline V gene encodes CDR1 SGHTA and CDR2 FQGNSA. V shed 5 bases and J shed 3 bases, with 13 bases lying between them. This CDR3 is 15 amino acids long. CDR3 DNA: TGTGCCAGCAGCGCCCACGGGGTATCTAATGAAAAACTGTTTTTT. Amino acid sequence: CASSAHGVSNEKLFF.

The chain carries TRBV5-1 and TRBJ1-4; TRBD1 aligns across 10 bases. Germline CDR1 and CDR2: SGHRS and YFSETQ. The CDR3 is 20 residues long. The V and J ends lost 4 bases and 2 bases, in that order; junction bases with no gene match: 17. The CDR3 sequence is CASSPGALLGTGVTNEKLFF. In DNA form, the CDR3 reads TGCGCCAGCAGCCCGGGGGCCCTCCTCGGGACAGGGGTTACTAATGAAAAACTGTTTTTT. The full variable domain, completed using reference TRBV5-1 and TRBJ1-4, is KAGVTQTPRYLIKTRGQQVTLSCSPISGHRSVSWYQQTPGQGLQFLFEYFSETQRNKGNFPGRFSGRQFSNSRSEMNVSTLELGDSALYLCASSPGALLGTGVTNEKLFFGSGTQLSVL.

Of note for this clonotype: An end of the junction does not agree with germline; a read error may underlie this. The rearrangement uses TRBV6-5 and TRBJ2-2, with D unresolved. The CDR3 covers 14 residues. Germline-derived CDR1 and CDR2 are MNHEY and SVGAGI. Written as DNA, the CDR3 is TGTGCCAGCAGCCGTGGATCGAACACCAGGGAGCTGTTTTTT. This gives the protein CASSRGSNTRELFF.

The chain employs TRBV7-2 and TRBJ1-4, with D maybe TRBD1 (5 bases). V was cut by 5 bases and J by 8 bases, with 24 bases left in between. The CDR3 contains 17 residues. Germline loops: CDR1 SGHTA, CDR2 FQGNSA. CDR3 sequence: CASSRKGGPGQGEKLFF. The CDR3 bases are TGTGCCAGCAGCCGAAAGGGCGGTCCAGGGCAGGGCGAAAAACTGTTTTTT.

The chain carries TRBV7-9 and TRBJ2-3; 9 nucleotides match TRBD2. The trim removed 3 bases at V and 4 bases at J, leaving 14 bases unmatched. The CDR3 runs 18 residues. Germline V CDR1 and CDR2: SEHNR, FQNEAQ (reference sequence). The CDR3 DNA sequence: TGTGCCAGCAGCTTTGTAGCGGGGGATCTCGTAAGGGCAGATACGCAGTATTTT. Translated: CASSFVAGDLVRADTQYF. The variable domain in full, completed from reference TRBV7-9 and TRBJ2-3, reads DTGVSQNPRHKITKRGQNVTFRCDPISEHNRLYWYRQTLGQGPEFLTYFQNEAQLEKSRLLSDRFSAERPKGSFSTLEIQRTEQGDSAMYLCASSFVAGDLVRADTQYFGPGTRLTVL.

The table lists this clonotype with a few counts. The rearrangement uses TRBV7-2 and TRBJ2-7, with 7 nucleotides matching TRBD1. The CDR3 runs to 15 residues. Trimming cost V 1 base and J 2 bases; bases outside gene matches: 5. The V gene's germline CDR1 is SGHTA and CDR2 FQGNSA. The CDR3 here is CASSLGPGQTYEQYF. The DNA of the CDR3 is TGTGCCAGCAGCTTAGGCCCGGGACAGACCTACGAGCAGTACTTC. Full variable domain (remainder filled in from reference TRBV7-2 and TRBJ2-7): GAGVSQSPSNKVTEKGKDVELRCDPISGHTALYWYRQSLGQGLEFLIYFQGNSAPDKSGLPSDRFSAERTGGSVSTLTIQRTQQEDSAVYLCASSLGPGQTYEQYFGPGTRLTVT.

This clonotype has only a few counts. This rearrangement joins TRBV20-1 to TRBJ2-1; D unclear. V dropped 3 bases and J dropped 4 bases, with 13 bases sitting between them. The CDR3 runs 14 residues. The germline V gene encodes CDR1 DFQATT and CDR2 SNEGSKA (reference sequence). Written as DNA, the CDR3 is TGCAGTGCTAGTTCCGGCTGGAAATACAATGAGCAGTTCTTC. It encodes CSASSGWKYNEQFF.

This clonotype was counted between two and nine times. In DNA form, the CDR3 reads TGCAGTGCTACCCCGGGAAGCACAGATACGCAGTATTTT. It translates to CSATPGSTDTQYF. The gene calls are TRBV20-1 and TRBJ2-3; a weak D match, TRBD2 (5 bases). V lost 4 bases and J 0 bases, leaving 8 bases between the germline ends. Germline CDR1 DFQATT, CDR2 SNEGSKA (reference sequence). The CDR3 length is 13 residues.

The V gene is TRBV25-1, the J gene TRBJ1-2; weak D call: TRBD1 (5 bases). The germline V gene has CDR1 MGHDK and CDR2 SYGVNS. This CDR3 contains 14 residues. V was clipped by 2 bases and J by 5 bases, with 12 bases between them. The CDR3 spells CASSEGSGRYGYTF. CDR3 DNA sequence: TGTGCCAGCAGTGAAGGGTCAGGGCGGTATGGCTACACCTTC.

Only a few counts were recorded for this clonotype. The rearrangement joins TRBV14 to TRBJ2-1, with D unresolved. V dropped 2 bases and J dropped 8 bases, with 13 bases sitting between them. Germline V gene sequence: CDR1 SGHDN, CDR2 FVKESK. This CDR3 comprises 14 residues. CDR3 sequence: CASSQWDVGYEQFF. CDR3 nucleotides: TGTGCCAGCAGCCAATGGGATGTGGGGTATGAGCAGTTCTTC. The whole variable domain, filled in from reference TRBV14 and TRBJ2-1, reads EAGVTQFPSHSVIEKGQTVTLRCDPISGHDNLYWYRRVMGKEIKFLLHFVKESKQDESGMPNNRFLAERTGGTYSTLKVQPAELEDSGVYFCASSQWDVGYEQFFGPGTRLTVL.

This chain connects TRBV11-1 to TRBJ1-2, with D tentatively TRBD1 (5 bases). Germline CDR1 is SGHAT and CDR2 is FQDESV (reference sequence). This CDR3 spans 16 amino acids. V was pared by 1 base and J by 4 bases, with 16 bases between. The CDR3 here is CASSLVRRDLSYGYTF. The CDR3, as DNA: TGTGCCAGCAGCTTAGTCCGGCGGGACCTATCCTATGGCTACACCTTC.

This clonotype was seen a few times. V is TRBV11-2 and J is TRBJ2-7; D gene unclear. CDR1 and CDR2 from the germline V gene are SGHAT and FQNNGV. This CDR3 is built from 15 residues. Trimming stripped 2 bases from V and 0 bases from J, with 11 bases between. CDR3 loop: CASSLTAINSYEQYF. DNA of the CDR3: TGTGCCAGCAGCTTAACGGCGATCAACTCCTACGAGCAGTACTTC.

The rearrangement uses TRBV4-3 and TRBJ2-3; 11 nucleotides agree with TRBD2. The V segment lost 2 bases and the J segment 5 bases; nucleotides outside the gene matches: 15. Germline CDR1 and CDR2: LGHNA and YSLEER. The CDR3 runs to 19 residues. CDR3 DNA: TGCGCCAGCAGCCAACTGACTAGGCTAGCGGGGGGCCCGGAAGATACGCAGTATTTT. As protein: CASSQLTRLAGGPEDTQYF.

Turning to this clonotype: A clone one base away is much larger, so this may be a read error. The V call is TRBV7-6, the J call TRBJ2-7, with D uncertain. The CDR3 contains 14 residues. Trimming removed 5 bases from V and 0 bases from J, with 11 bases in between. Germline V gene lookup returns CDR1 SGHVS and CDR2 FNYEAQ. CDR3 in amino acids: CASSRALNSYEQYF. CDR3 DNA sequence: TGTGCCAGCAGCCGGGCCTTAAACTCCTACGAGCAGTACTTC.

This clonotype has just a few counts. The rearrangement uses TRBV29-1 and TRBJ2-5, with D perhaps matching TRBD1 or TRBD2 (5 bases each). Germline V gene lookup returns CDR1 SQVTM and CDR2 ANQGSEA. Trimming stripped 7 bases from V and 7 bases from J, with 16 bases between. The CDR3 has 12 amino acids. Here the CDR3 reads CSARDQSWTQYF. CDR3 DNA: TGCAGCGCTAGGGACCAATCGTGGACCCAGTACTTC.

There are many counts of this clonotype. The rearrangement links TRBV7-9 to TRBJ2-7; D unclear. V lost 3 bases and J 0 bases, leaving 15 bases between the germline ends. The CDR3 loop spans 16 amino acids. The V gene's germline CDR1 is SEHNR and CDR2 FQNEAQ (reference sequence). In DNA, the CDR3 is TGTGCCAGCAGCTTCCATCCGATCACTTCCTCCTACGAGCAGTACTTC. Protein sequence: CASSFHPITSSYEQYF.

The V gene is TRBV3-1, the J gene TRBJ1-2, with a weak D call TRBD1 (6 bases). Germline CDR1 LGHDT, CDR2 YNNKEL (reference sequence). The CDR3 is 15 residues long. V lost 4 bases and J lost 8, with 20 bases in between. CDR3 DNA sequence: TGTGCCAGCAGCCCACAGGGTGGCCTAGGTTTAGGCTACACCTTC. Protein: CASSPQGGLGLGYTF.

The chain recombines TRBV20-1 with TRBJ1-1; 8 positions match TRBD1. Germline-derived CDR1 and CDR2 are DFQATT and SNEGSKA (reference sequence). J gave up 6 bases and V 3 bases, and 6 bases lay outside the gene matches. The CDR3 has 13 residues. CDR3 loop: CSASRRGHAEAFF. The CDR3 bases are TGCAGTGCTAGCCGCAGGGGGCACGCTGAAGCTTTCTTT.